The 27 T cell receptor beta chains reported below all come from one sample, sequenced in a study of cytomegalovirus exposure and HLA in healthy donors. This PCR relied on a set of 60 Vbeta primers and 13 Jbeta primers. Generated by immunoSEQ multiplex PCR, the TCRdb table keeps only in-frame clones and is missing some. This sample lists 200,000 to 250,000 clones; its ten largest clones have more than 0.95%. Sequencing input: PBMCs. These receptors all come from a girl aged 2-10 years in good health and CMV-seropositive.

The chain recombines TRBV28 with TRBJ2-5, with 9 bases fitting TRBD1. The CDR3 extends over 15 amino acids. Germline V gene lookup returns CDR1 MDHEN and CDR2 SYDVKM. Trimming at V came to 3 bases and at J to 4 bases, leaving 6 bases not matched to a gene. CDR3 in amino acids: CASSLAGQGTETQYF. The CDR3 region has the DNA TGTGCCAGCAGTTTGGCCGGACAGGGGACAGAGACCCAGTACTTC. Combining the CDR3 with reference TRBV28 and TRBJ2-5 gives the whole variable domain DVKVTQSSRYLVKRTGEKVFLECVQDMDHENMFWYRQDPGLGLRLIYFSYDVKMKEKGDIPEGYSVSREKKERFSLILESASTNQTSMYLCASSLAGQGTETQYFGPGTRLLVL.

The V call is TRBV6-5, the J call TRBJ1-5; the match to TRBD1 covers 7 bases. J lost 4 bases, V lost 4 bases, and 10 bases had no gene match. The CDR3 is 16 residues long. Germline V gene lookup returns CDR1 MNHEY and CDR2 SVGAGI. The CDR3: CASSSGTAGLNQPQHF. CDR3 DNA: TGTGCCAGCAGTTCAGGGACAGCCGGACTTAATCAGCCCCAGCATTTT.

The CDR3 protein is CASSDRGLGEKLFF. The CDR3 bases are TGTGCCAGCAGTGACAGGGGGTTAGGTGAAAAACTGTTTTTT. This rearrangement joins TRBV27 to TRBJ1-4; the match to TRBD1 covers 9 bases. Germline V gene sequence: CDR1 MNHEY, CDR2 SMNVEV (reference sequence). The CDR3 spans 14 residues. J lost 7 bases, V lost 5 bases, and 5 bases had no gene match.

J is TRBJ2-1 and V is TRBV4-1; the match to TRBD2 covers 11 bases. The CDR3 has 17 residues. Trimming removed 0 bases from V and 5 bases from J; junction bases left unmatched: 6. Germline CDR1 is MGHRA and CDR2 is YSYEKL. CDR3 residues: CASSQEGGTSGHNEQFF. Written as DNA, the CDR3 is TGCGCCAGCAGCCAAGAAGGAGGGACTAGCGGACACAATGAGCAGTTCTTC.

The chain uses TRBV28 and TRBJ2-7; 8 bases are a match to TRBD2. The trim removed 7 bases at V and 4 bases at J, leaving 9 bases unmatched. The CDR3 is 14 amino acids. The V gene's germline CDR1 is MDHEN and CDR2 SYDVKM. The CDR3 is CASTRSGRIYEQYF. In nucleotides, the CDR3 is TGTGCCAGCACACGAAGCGGGAGAATTTACGAGCAGTACTTC.

The J gene is TRBJ2-3, the V gene TRBV9; the match to TRBD2 covers 13 bases. The germline V gene has CDR1 SGDLS and CDR2 YYNGEE. Losses at the gene ends were 3 bases for V and 5 bases for J; bases not matched to a gene: 9. The CDR3 covers 17 residues. The CDR3 DNA reads TGTGCCAGCAGCGCAGGCTTACTAGCGGGAGGGCAAGATACGCAGTATTTT. This sequence encodes CASSAGLLAGGQDTQYF.

CDR3 protein: CASSLRQSSGANVLTF. The CDR3 bases are TGCGCCAGCAGCTTGCGACAGTCCTCTGGGGCCAACGTCCTGACTTTC. The V gene is TRBV5-1, the J gene TRBJ2-6, with D perhaps TRBD1 (5 bases). The CDR3 contains 16 residues. V was trimmed by 1 base and J by 0 bases, leaving 8 bases between them. The germline gives CDR1 SGHRS, CDR2 YFSETQ.

V and J are TRBV11-3 and TRBJ2-3, with a tentative D call TRBD1 (6 bases). Trimming cost V 1 base and J 2 bases, with 13 bases left between them. CDR1 is SGHNT, CDR2 YENEEA, per germline. The CDR3 is 16 amino acids. The CDR3 here is CASSLAGDAHTDTQYF. The CDR3, as DNA: TGTGCCAGCAGCTTAGCAGGGGATGCGCACACAGATACGCAGTATTTT.

The V gene is TRBV4-1, the J gene TRBJ2-3; 9 bases map to TRBD1. The CDR3 loop spans 19 amino acids. Germline V gene data show CDR1 as MGHRA and CDR2 as YSYEKL. The ends lost 3 bases at V and 0 bases at J; junction bases unmatched: 13. DNA of the CDR3: TGCGCCAGCAGCCATGCCGGGACAGGGACGAAAATAAGCACAGATACGCAGTATTTT. Protein sequence: CASSHAGTGTKISTDTQYF.

The rearrangement joins TRBV7-6 to TRBJ2-1, with TRBD2 matching over 9 bases. This CDR3 contains 16 residues. Germline V gene lookup returns CDR1 SGHVS and CDR2 FNYEAQ. J lost 2 bases, V lost 0 bases, and 2 bases had no gene match. As DNA, the CDR3 is TGTGCCAGCAGCTTAGCGAGCGGGGGGCCCTACAATGAGCAGTTCTTC. This codes for CASSLASGGPYNEQFF.

J is TRBJ2-1 and V is TRBV15; 10 positions agree with TRBD1. The CDR3 is 16 amino acids. Germline assignment: CDR1 LNHNV and CDR2 YYDKDF (reference sequence). Unmatched junction bases numbered 9, after V lost 2 bases and J lost 8 bases. The CDR3 reads CATSRKLRQGADEQFF. The CDR3 DNA reads as TGTGCCACCAGCAGAAAACTCCGACAGGGGGCCGATGAGCAGTTCTTC.

The rearrangement joins TRBV30 to TRBJ2-2, with 7 bases matching TRBD1. In germline, CDR1 is GTSNPN, CDR2 SVGIG (reference sequence). This CDR3 is built from 16 residues. The J segment lost 0 bases and the V segment lost 8 bases, leaving 12 bases of the junction unmatched. The CDR3 DNA follows: TGTGCCGGTGCGACAGGGATGATTTCGAACACCGGGGAGCTGTTTTTT. This codes for CAGATGMISNTGELFF.

This rearrangement joins TRBV5-6 to TRBJ2-4, with 7 nucleotides matching TRBD1. The germline gives CDR1 SGHDT, CDR2 YYEEEE. V trimming: 0 bases; J trimming: 7 bases; junction bases outside the gene matches: 4. The CDR3 sequence is 14 residues long. CDR3 amino acids: CASSLDVTGNIQYF. CDR3 coding DNA: TGTGCCAGCAGCTTGGATGTGACAGGGAACATTCAGTACTTC.

The chain links TRBV18 to TRBJ1-1; D call uncertain. The germline V and J ends were trimmed by 3 bases and 1 base, with 9 bases remaining between them. The CDR3 consists of 14 residues. CDR1 is KGHSH, CDR2 LQKENI, per germline. CDR3 DNA: TGTGCCAGCTCACCTACCTACTGGAACACTGAAGCTTTCTTT. Translating it yields CASSPTYWNTEAFF.

This rearrangement joins TRBV2 to TRBJ1-4, with a tentative D call TRBD1 (5 bases). Germline V gene data show CDR1 as SNHLY and CDR2 as FYNNEI. The CDR3 is made up of 16 amino acids. Trimming removed 1 base from V and 4 bases from J, with 13 bases in between. CDR3: CASSEVRGSGNEKLFF. The DNA of the CDR3 is TGTGCCAGCAGTGAAGTAAGGGGATCTGGTAATGAAAAACTGTTTTTT.

The rearrangement links TRBV7-9 to TRBJ1-1; weak D call: TRBD1 (5 bases). This CDR3 is built from 15 residues. V lost 5 bases, J lost 0 bases, and 13 bases lay in between. Germline V gene data show CDR1 as SEHNR and CDR2 as FQNEAQ (reference sequence). CDR3 residues: CASSSTDSLNTEAFF. CDR3 sequence (DNA): TGTGCCAGCAGCAGTACTGACAGCCTGAACACTGAAGCTTTCTTT. The complete variable domain, with remaining parts taken from reference TRBV7-9 and TRBJ1-1, reads DTGVSQNPRHKITKRGQNVTFRCDPISEHNRLYWYRQTLGQGPEFLTYFQNEAQLEKSRLLSDRFSAERPKGSFSTLEIQRTEQGDSAMYLCASSSTDSLNTEAFFGQGTRLTVV.

The rearrangement links TRBV19 to TRBJ1-1; TRBD1 aligns across 7 bases. V shed 4 bases and J 0 bases; nucleotides not matched to a gene: 11. Germline CDR1 reads LNHDA; CDR2 reads SQIVND (reference sequence). The CDR3 runs 17 residues. The CDR3 loop reads CASSSRGQVGMNTEAFF. DNA for the CDR3: TGTGCCAGTAGTAGCCGAGGACAGGTTGGCATGAACACTGAAGCTTTCTTT.

This chain connects TRBV29-1 to TRBJ1-1; a weak D match, TRBD1 (6 bases). Germline CDR1 reads SQVTM; CDR2 reads ANQGSEA. V lost 4 bases and J 1 base, leaving 13 bases between the germline ends. The CDR3 extends over 14 amino acids. The CDR3 region is CSVGRDTRNTEAFF. In nucleotides, the CDR3 is TGCAGCGTTGGAAGGGACACCCGGAACACTGAAGCTTTCTTT.

The chain carries TRBV7-9 and TRBJ1-4, with TRBD1 identical over 10 bases. Losses at the gene ends were 4 bases for V and 7 bases for J; bases not matched to a gene: 6. The CDR3 runs 15 residues. Germline lookup yields CDR1 SEHNR and CDR2 FQNEAQ (reference sequence). The CDR3 loop reads CASSSRQGAGEKLFF. The CDR3 bases are TGTGCCAGCAGCTCGAGACAGGGGGCCGGTGAAAAACTGTTTTTT.

V usage is TRBV6-5 and J usage is TRBJ1-1; TRBD1 matches 9 bases. This CDR3 spans 14 amino acids. Trimming at V came to 6 bases and at J to 5 bases, leaving 7 bases not matched to a gene. Germline V gives CDR1 MNHEY, CDR2 SVGAGI. In nucleotides, the CDR3 is TGTGCCAGCAGCCGACAGGGGGGAACAACTGAAGCTTTCTTT. Protein sequence: CASSRQGGTTEAFF.

The rearrangement uses TRBV28 and TRBJ1-1; 7 bases are a match to TRBD1. Germline trimming cut 2 bases from V and 11 bases from J; bases unmatched to any gene: 5. CDR1 is MDHEN, CDR2 SYDVKM, per germline. The CDR3 runs 12 residues. DNA of the CDR3: TGTGCCAGCAGTTTAGTCACAGGGGCCGCTTTCTTT. As protein: CASSLVTGAAFF.

V is TRBV2 and J is TRBJ2-3; TRBD1 aligns across 9 bases. After removal of 5 bases from V and 4 bases from J, the junction contained 7 bases not matched to a gene. Germline CDR1 reads SNHLY; CDR2 reads FYNNEI. The CDR3 is 15 residues long. The DNA for the CDR3 is TGTGCCAGCAGTCGGGACAGGGAGCCCTCAGATACGCAGTATTTT. It translates to CASSRDREPSDTQYF.

The rearrangement uses TRBV5-5 and TRBJ1-4, with TRBD1 matching over 7 bases. CDR3 length: 16 amino acids. J gave up 8 bases and V 5 bases, and 15 bases lay outside the gene matches. CDR1 is SGHKS, CDR2 YYEKEE, per germline (reference sequence). The CDR3: CASRNAKGARKEKLFF. The CDR3 nucleotides are TGTGCCAGCAGGAATGCAAAGGGGGCGCGAAAGGAAAAACTGTTTTTT.

The chain joins TRBV7-8 to TRBJ1-5; a weak D match, TRBD1 (5 bases). CDR1 is SGHVS, CDR2 FQNEAQ, per germline. Trimming cost V 5 bases and J 7 bases, with 12 bases left between them. CDR3 length equals 13 residues. The CDR3 loop reads CASSPQGGQPQHF. In DNA form, the CDR3 reads TGTGCCAGCAGCCCTCAGGGTGGCCAGCCCCAGCATTTT.

Comment on this clone: The same CDR3 can be traced to other DNA sequences in this sample. The chain joins TRBV9 to TRBJ1-2; 8 positions match TRBD1. CDR1 and CDR2 (germline): SGDLS, YYNGEE. The length of the CDR3 is 14 residues. J lost 5 bases, V lost 3 bases, and 6 bases had no gene match. CDR3 coding DNA: TGTGCCAGCAGCGCCGGGCAGGGGGCATATGGCTACACCTTC. Protein: CASSAGQGAYGYTF.

This sequence joins TRBV11-2 and TRBJ2-2; D might be TRBD2 (6 bases). The CDR3 covers 14 residues. CDR1 is SGHAT and CDR2 is FQNNGV in the germline V gene. The ends were cut back, 7 bases at V and 3 bases at J, with 12 bases in the middle. The CDR3 DNA follows: TGTGCCAGCATCAGTGGCGGGGACACCGGGGAGCTGTTTTTT. This encodes CASISGGDTGELFF.

This chain joins TRBV6-6 and TRBJ2-5; 9 nucleotides align to TRBD1. Per germline, CDR1 MNHNY and CDR2 SVGAGI (reference sequence). This CDR3 has 12 amino acids. J was trimmed by 5 bases and V by 11 bases; bases with no gene match: 6. The CDR3: CAGGQGGETQYF. The CDR3 nucleotides read TGTGCCGGGGGACAGGGAGGGGAGACCCAGTACTTC.